The source of this TCR beta chain is a study of human T cells and chemical hapten exposure. About the study: Across samples, TCR yields varied, mostly owing to small differences in pooled library volumes.

This clonotype was seen ten or more times. Its matching antigen is unknown. General study points: Alopecia was present in the donors, so their immune response may differ from healthy people's. Unchanged with DPC sensitization were TCRs above 1 in 1000 frequency. Versus controls, significantly more large CDR3 similarity clusters arose from expanded TCRs.

TCRdb fed the RACE reads into MiXCR, producing one record per CDR3 protein. The sample includes about 40,000 distinct CDR3 sequences, just under 9% seen only once; the top ten take roughly 15%. Described time point: patch test 2, 6 weeks after DPC sensitization. Described treatment: therapeutic diphenylcyclopropenone sensitization with weekly scalp DPC. The V gene lost 1 base and the J gene lost 0 bases, with 12 bases spanning the gap. This CDR3 has 16 amino acids. CDR1 is SEHNR and CDR2 is FQNEAQ in the germline V gene (reference sequence). The sequence derives from a woman in her thirties or forties with alopecia areata. Some clones in this sample may be carry-over from other donors' samples. The source material was whole blood, sampled in connection with sensitization to the hapten diphenylcyclopropenone (DPC). The chain is built from TRBV7-9 and TRBJ1-2; D is unresolved. Here the CDR3 reads CASSLDSAATNYGYTF. CDR3 nucleotides: TGTGCCAGCAGCTTAGATTCCGCAGCAACTAACTATGGCTACACCTTC.